Shown below are 3 T cell receptor beta chains from a single sample sequenced in a study of vaccination and CD4 T cells after COVID-19. These receptors lack a known antigen. With the Oncomine TCR Beta short-read assay, DNA from cultured CD4+ T cells was sequenced. MiXCR, run by TCRdb on the PCR reads, gives a single entry per CDR3 protein. The sample records about 16,000 distinct CDR3 sequences, roughly three fifths being singletons. Treatment reported: roughly 10-day PBMC culture with coronavirus spike peptide pools or control peptides (ViraFEST assay). Sequenced input: CD4+ T cells from blood, cultured in vitro. These receptors came from a human donor who had recovered from COVID-19.

The rearrangement joins TRBV24-1 to TRBJ1-1; 8 nucleotides match TRBD1. Losses at the gene ends were 6 bases for V and 1 base for J; bases not matched to a gene: 6. The CDR3 totals 15 residues. Germline assignment: CDR1 KGHDR and CDR2 SFDVKD. CDR3 amino acids: CATSPKDRGNTEAFF. The CDR3 DNA is TGTGCCACCAGTCCCAAAGACAGGGGGAACACTGAAGCTTTCTTT.

The chain recombines TRBV11-2 with TRBJ1-3; D is ambiguous. V shed 2 bases and J shed 0 bases, with 8 bases lying between them. CDR1 is SGHAT, CDR2 FQNNGV, per germline. The length of the CDR3 is 15 residues. CDR3 nucleotides: TGTGCCAGCAGCTTATTCCGGACCTCTGGAAACACCATATATTTT. Translation: CASSLFRTSGNTIYF.

The chain is built from TRBV18 and TRBJ2-5; the D is unclear. The V and J ends lost 1 base and 3 bases respectively, with 9 bases between them. This CDR3 has 14 amino acids. CDR1 is KGHSH and CDR2 is LQKENI in the germline V gene. CDR3: CASSPLIREETQYF. CDR3 sequence (DNA): TGTGCCAGCTCACCACTCATTCGGGAAGAGACCCAGTACTTC.